The 22 T cell receptor beta chains in this list originate from one sample, sequenced in a study. TCRdb re-derived calls from the RT-PCR reads in MiXCR, one entry per CDR3 protein. The data contain fewer than 800,000 distinct CDR3 sequences, over 12% of them singletons. Source material: memory CD4+ T cells from blood. Receptor source: a female donor in good health, serving as a healthy control.

This clonotype occurred a few times. The rearrangement links TRBV20-1 to TRBJ2-5; D unresolved. Deletions cut 4 bases from V and 4 bases from J, with 7 bases between. CDR1 and CDR2 (germline): DFQATT, SNEGSKA (reference sequence). This CDR3 spans 11 amino acids. CDR3 DNA: TGCAGTGCTAAGGTGGGAGAGACCCAGTACTTC. Translating gives CSAKVGETQYF.

This clonotype was seen ten or more times. The chain uses TRBV7-2 and TRBJ2-7; D may be TRBD2 (5 bases). Germline values: CDR1 SGHTA, CDR2 FQGNSA. The CDR3 extends over 13 amino acids. V was pared by 3 bases and J by 1 base, with 7 bases between. The CDR3 here is CASSLWTSYEQYF. The CDR3 DNA is TGTGCCAGCAGCTTGTGGACTTCCTACGAGCAGTACTTC.

The chain couples TRBV24-1 to TRBJ2-5; D may be TRBD1 or TRBD2 (6 bases each). The CDR3 is 15 amino acids. Germline V gives CDR1 KGHDR, CDR2 SFDVKD. Trimming left V 3 bases short and J 5 bases short, with 15 bases between. DNA of the CDR3: TGTGCCACCAGTGATGTGAATACAGGGAGGGAGACCCAGTACTTC. Residues: CATSDVNTGRETQYF.

In this sample, this clonotype turned up many times. The chain employs TRBV6-5 and TRBJ1-1, with D unresolved. Looked up from germline, CDR1 is MNHEY and CDR2 is SVGAGI. The CDR3 extends over 12 amino acids. The germline V and J ends were trimmed by 4 bases and 7 bases, with 10 bases remaining between them. This CDR3 reads CASSSPVGEAFF. As DNA, the CDR3 is TGTGCCAGCAGTTCCCCGGTTGGTGAAGCTTTCTTT.

This clonotype was recorded many times. The DNA for the CDR3 is TGTGCCATCAGTGAACAGGGGAACCAAGAGACCCAGTACTTC. Its translation: CAISEQGNQETQYF. This chain links TRBV10-3 with TRBJ2-5, with TRBD1 identical over 7 bases. Germline lookup yields CDR1 ENHRY and CDR2 SYGVKD. J was trimmed by 0 bases and V by 3 bases; bases with no gene match: 1. The CDR3 is 14 amino acids.

The V gene is TRBV20-1, the J gene TRBJ2-5; 16 bases fit TRBD2. Germline CDR1 is DFQATT and CDR2 is SNEGSKA (reference sequence). V was pared by 7 bases and J by 5 bases, with 19 bases of the junction left unmatched. The CDR3 runs 19 residues. In nucleotides, the CDR3 is TGCAGTGTTATCCTCCCGACCGGGACTAGCGGGGGGGCCTTTGAGACCCAGTACTTC. It codes for CSVILPTGTSGGAFETQYF.

This clonotype turned up a few times. This chain uses TRBV20-1 with TRBJ1-3; D is possibly TRBD1 (5 bases). The V end was cut by 0 bases, the J end by 9 bases, with 9 bases between. There are 12 residues in the CDR3. Germline values: CDR1 DFQATT, CDR2 SNEGSKA (reference sequence). The CDR3 coding sequence is TGCAGTGCTAGAGATCGGCAGGGCACCATATATTTT. It translates to CSARDRQGTIYF.

This clonotype was counted only a few times. This rearrangement joins TRBV20-1 to TRBJ2-3; 8 nucleotides line up with TRBD2. This CDR3 spans 15 amino acids. With V trimmed by 0 bases and J by 5 bases, 7 bases remained unmatched. Looked up from germline, CDR1 is DFQATT and CDR2 is SNEGSKA (reference sequence). The CDR3 sequence: CSARDQGRGGDTQYF. In DNA, the CDR3 is TGCAGTGCTAGAGATCAAGGACGGGGGGGAGATACGCAGTATTTT.

This clonotype was detected a few times. The chain is built from TRBV5-4 and TRBJ1-2; TRBD1 is a possible D gene (5 bases). The CDR3 covers 14 residues. V was pared by 4 bases and J by 4 bases, with 14 bases between. The germline gives CDR1 SGHNT, CDR2 YYREEE (reference sequence). The CDR3 loop is CASSVGDGAYGYTF. CDR3 coding DNA: TGTGCCAGCAGCGTAGGGGACGGCGCCTATGGCTACACCTTC.

This clonotype was observed a handful of times. V and J are TRBV12-3 or TRBV12-4 and TRBJ1-1; D is undetermined. The V end lost 7 bases, the J end lost 2 bases, and 8 bases lay between the germline ends. The CDR3 is 12 amino acids. The CDR3 DNA sequence: TGTGCCAGCACTCCCCTTAACACTGAAGCTTTCTTT. Translation: CASTPLNTEAFF.

The rearrangement links TRBV20-1 to TRBJ2-3, with 8 bases lining up with TRBD1. Trimming removed 4 bases from V and 4 bases from J; junction bases left unmatched: 16. The CDR3 runs to 17 residues. Germline V gene sequence: CDR1 DFQATT, CDR2 SNEGSKA (reference sequence). In nucleotides, the CDR3 is TGCAGTGCTAAATCCCCAGGGGGCGCGGGTTTAGCAGATACGCAGTATTTT. It translates to CSAKSPGGAGLADTQYF.

This clonotype was counted a few times. This chain joins TRBV6-2 or TRBV6-3 and TRBJ2-2; 10 bases match TRBD1. Trimming at V came to 5 bases and at J to 3 bases, leaving 6 bases not matched to a gene. Germline V CDR1 and CDR2: MNHEY, SVGEGT. The CDR3 totals 16 residues. The CDR3 coding sequence is TGTGCCAGCAGTAAAAGACAGGGGGCGGACACCGGGGAGCTGTTTTTT. It translates to CASSKRQGADTGELFF.

This clonotype was picked up many times. The chain has TRBV5-6 and TRBJ2-1; TRBD2 matches at 12 bases. Per germline, CDR1 SGHDT and CDR2 YYEEEE. With 4 bases clipped from V and 8 bases from J, the junction kept 10 bases outside the gene matches. This CDR3 region has 16 residues. CDR3 coding DNA: TGTGCCAGCAGCCCTCCGAGGGGACTAGCGGGTCATGAGCAGTTCTTC. Translating it yields CASSPPRGLAGHEQFF.

J is TRBJ2-7 and V is TRBV6-1; 10 bases line up with TRBD2. Germline V lookup: CDR1 MNHNS, CDR2 SASEGT. The V and J ends lost 7 bases and 3 bases, in that order; junction bases with no gene match: 6. This CDR3 has 14 residues. DNA for the CDR3: TGTGCCAGCAATCGAGCGGGAGGGTTCTACGAGCAGTACTTC. Its translation: CASNRAGGFYEQYF.

This clonotype was counted ten times or more. The chain joins TRBV24-1 to TRBJ1-5, with D uncertain. Germline V gene data show CDR1 as KGHDR and CDR2 as SFDVKD. CDR3 length: 14 amino acids. V was shortened by 4 bases and J by 2 bases, with 8 bases between the two germline ends. The CDR3 here is CATSEEDRNQPQHF. For the CDR3, the DNA is TGTGCCACCAGTGAGGAGGACCGCAATCAGCCCCAGCATTTT.

The chain is built from TRBV20-1 and TRBJ1-1; the match to TRBD1 covers 8 bases. The junction had 10 bases not matched to a gene; V was cut back by 6 bases and J by 7 bases. This CDR3 has 13 amino acids. Germline V gene data show CDR1 as DFQATT and CDR2 as SNEGSKA (reference sequence). DNA for the CDR3: TGCAGTGCACCCCGACAGGGGATAGATGAAGCTTTCTTT. Its translation: CSAPRQGIDEAFF.

This clonotype occurred a few times. This chain uses TRBV12-3 or TRBV12-4 with TRBJ1-1; possible D gene TRBD1, 5 bases. CDR3 length: 14 amino acids. The V and J ends lost 6 bases and 2 bases respectively, with 13 bases between them. The CDR3 is CASRGMTENTEAFF. The CDR3 DNA is TGTGCCAGCAGGGGAATGACAGAAAACACTGAAGCTTTCTTT.

The rearrangement links TRBV6-2 or TRBV6-3 to TRBJ2-7; the D gene is possibly TRBD2 (6 bases). V dropped 8 bases and J dropped 3 bases, with 32 bases sitting between them. This CDR3 is built from 19 residues. CDR1 and CDR2 from the germline V gene are MNHEY and SVGEGT. The CDR3 loop is CASLPLRTWGLSGSYEQYF. In DNA, the CDR3 is TGTGCCAGCCTACCCCTTCGGACCTGGGGACTGAGTGGCAGCTACGAGCAGTACTTC.

In its sample, this clonotype was seen a few times. The J gene is TRBJ2-6, the V gene TRBV27; no clear D gene. The CDR3 loop spans 14 amino acids. V lost 6 bases and J 1 base, leaving 7 bases between the germline ends. CDR1 and CDR2 (germline): MNHEY, SMNVEV (reference sequence). The CDR3: CASRKGSGANVLTF. In nucleotides, the CDR3 is TGTGCCAGCAGGAAAGGGTCTGGGGCCAACGTCCTGACTTTC.

The chain joins TRBV9 to TRBJ2-1, with TRBD2 as a possible D gene (7 bases). The CDR3 consists of 16 residues. Trimming cost V 4 bases and J 0 bases, with 14 bases left between them. Per the germline V gene, CDR1 is SGDLS and CDR2 is YYNGEE. The CDR3 DNA reads TGTGCCAGCAGCCCTCCAGGGGACTACTCCTACAATGAGCAGTTCTTC. As protein: CASSPPGDYSYNEQFF.

This clonotype occurred a few times. The chain links TRBV15 to TRBJ1-4; 8 bases are a match to TRBD1. The junction had 0 bases not matched to a gene; V was cut back by 3 bases and J by 3 bases. This CDR3 is 14 amino acids long. The germline gives CDR1 LNHNV, CDR2 YYDKDF (reference sequence). The CDR3: CATSRDRANEKLFF. The CDR3 bases are TGTGCCACCAGCAGGGACAGGGCTAATGAAAAACTGTTTTTT.

This clonotype has ten or more counts. The V gene is TRBV5-6, the J gene TRBJ2-7; tentatively, D is TRBD2 (6 bases). The CDR3 has 14 amino acids. The V and J ends lost 0 bases and 2 bases respectively, with 9 bases between them. The germline V gene has CDR1 SGHDT and CDR2 YYEEEE. The chain's CDR3 is CASSLGRVPYEQYF. CDR3 bases: TGTGCCAGCAGCTTGGGGAGGGTCCCCTACGAGCAGTACTTC.